One sample yielded the 24 T cell receptor beta chains listed below, sequenced in a study of blood T cell repertoires in COVID-19. Repertoires were generated with immunoSEQ multiplex PCR, while TCRdb's copy carries only in-frame clones and drops some. The sample holds 150,000 to 200,000 clones; roughly 79% are singletons and the top ten take 10% to 15%. The material sequenced was peripheral blood. The source of these receptors is a woman of 80 years or more with COVID-19, enrolled during active disease.

This chain joins TRBV19 and TRBJ1-2; 7 positions match TRBD1. Germline values: CDR1 LNHDA, CDR2 SQIVND (reference sequence). The CDR3 consists of 16 residues. V shed 3 bases and J 1 base; nucleotides not matched to a gene: 8. Here the CDR3 DNA reads TGTGCCAGTAGTATCCTAACGGGACAGCGTAACTATGGCTACACCTTC. Translating it yields CASSILTGQRNYGYTF.

This chain uses TRBV7-2 with TRBJ1-1, with 8 bases aligning to TRBD1. Trimming took 5 bases from V and 0 from J; bases not matched to a gene: 5. CDR1 SGHTA and CDR2 FQGNSA come from the germline V gene. CDR3 length: 15 amino acids. CDR3 DNA: TGTGCCAGCAGCACTCAGACAGGGGTGAACACTGAAGCTTTCTTT. Its protein is CASSTQTGVNTEAFF.

The chain couples TRBV9 to TRBJ2-4; no reliable D call. Germline CDR1 is SGDLS and CDR2 is YYNGEE. Trimming shortened V by 2 bases and J by 2 bases, and 5 bases separated the two germline ends. The CDR3 runs to 13 residues. The CDR3 region is CASSVAPKNIQYF. DNA for the CDR3: TGTGCCAGCAGCGTGGCCCCCAAAAACATTCAGTACTTC.

The chain recombines TRBV28 with TRBJ1-6, with TRBD1 matching over 9 bases. The V gene's germline CDR1 is MDHEN and CDR2 SYDVKM. The CDR3 consists of 17 residues. The junction had 12 bases not matched to a gene; V was cut back by 6 bases and J by 6 bases. CDR3 DNA: TGTGCCAGCAGCCTCCTCGGACCGGGACAGGGTAATTCACCCCTCCACTTT. Translating it yields CASSLLGPGQGNSPLHF.

The chain recombines TRBV6-1 with TRBJ2-7, with TRBD2 as a possible D gene (6 bases). With 1 base removed from V and 3 bases from J, the gap between germline ends came to 13 bases. This CDR3 comprises 15 residues. The germline gives CDR1 MNHNS, CDR2 SASEGT. The DNA for the CDR3 is TGTGCCAGCAGTGAAGGGACTACATATCTCTACGAGCAGTACTTC. This encodes CASSEGTTYLYEQYF.

V usage is TRBV10-3 and J usage is TRBJ1-2, with TRBD1 as a possible D gene (6 bases). The germline V and J ends were trimmed by 6 bases and 8 bases, with 22 bases remaining between them. Germline V lookup: CDR1 ENHRY, CDR2 SYGVKD. The CDR3 spans 15 residues. The CDR3 sequence is CAIREQTGRAGGYTF. CDR3 sequence (DNA): TGTGCCATCAGGGAGCAGACAGGTCGCGCAGGGGGCTACACCTTC.

The chain carries TRBV6-4 and TRBJ1-2, with 9 bases that match TRBD1. The CDR3 totals 14 residues. After removal of 4 bases from V and 5 bases from J, the junction contained 5 bases not matched to a gene. CDR1 is MRHNA, CDR2 SNTAGT, per germline. DNA for the CDR3: TGTGCCAGCAGTGCCAGCGGGACAGGGTATGGCTACACCTTC. Encoded protein: CASSASGTGYGYTF.

The V gene is TRBV5-4, the J gene TRBJ1-5; 7 bases agree with TRBD1. The CDR3 is 13 amino acids. Germline values: CDR1 SGHNT, CDR2 YYREEE (reference sequence). After removal of 4 bases from V and 8 bases from J, the junction contained 6 bases not matched to a gene. CDR3 DNA: TGTGCCAGCAGCGACGATACAGGGGAGCCCCAGCATTTT. Encoded protein: CASSDDTGEPQHF.

This chain links TRBV30 with TRBJ2-5; no clear D gene. From germline, CDR1 is GTSNPN and CDR2 SVGIG (reference sequence). The V and J ends lost 3 bases and 9 bases respectively, with 17 bases between them. CDR3 size: 13 residues. The CDR3 nucleotides read TGTGCCTGGAGCCAGAAGAGCACCCGGGCCCAGTACTTC. Translating it yields CAWSQKSTRAQYF.

The chain employs TRBV10-3 and TRBJ1-1; 12 bases align to TRBD1. The CDR3 has 15 amino acids. The trim removed 2 bases at V and 5 bases at J, leaving 3 bases unmatched. Germline V lookup: CDR1 ENHRY, CDR2 SYGVKD. This CDR3 reads CAISEPGQGATEAFF. CDR3 in DNA: TGTGCCATCAGTGAGCCGGGACAGGGGGCGACTGAAGCTTTCTTT.

About this clone: Mismatch with germline at one junction end may stem from a read error. The V gene is TRBV7-7, the J gene TRBJ2-1, with 8 bases fitting TRBD2. The CDR3 totals 16 residues. From germline, CDR1 is SSHAT and CDR2 FNYEAQ (reference sequence). Written as DNA, the CDR3 is TGTGCTAGCAGCTTCAGCGGGAGTAGTTCGAGGAATGAGCAGTTCTTC. It is translated as CASSFSGSSSRNEQFF. The full variable domain, with the rest looked up from reference TRBV7-7 and TRBJ2-1, is GAGVSQSPRYKVTKRGQDVTLRCDPISSHATLYWYQQALGQGPEFLTYFNYEAQPDKSGLPSDRFSAERPEGSISTLTIQRTEQRDSAMYRCASSFSGSSSRNEQFFGPGTRLTVL.

This clone was found a few times. The chain employs TRBV27 and TRBJ1-1; a weak D match, TRBD1 (6 bases). This CDR3 has 14 amino acids. CDR1 is MNHEY and CDR2 is SMNVEV in the germline V gene (reference sequence). Trimming stripped 6 bases from V and 1 base from J, with 12 bases between. The DNA for the CDR3 is TGTGCCAGCAGACCTTGGGGACAGAACACTGAAGCTTTCTTT. Protein product: CASRPWGQNTEAFF.

In this sample, this clone turned up once. The gene calls are TRBV7-9 and TRBJ2-7; D perhaps matches TRBD2 (7 bases). Deletions cut 0 bases from V and 6 bases from J, with 18 bases between. CDR3 length equals 16 residues. Germline values: CDR1 SEHNR, CDR2 FQNEAQ (reference sequence). The CDR3 sequence: CASSLAQGGGPGEQYF. CDR3 in DNA: TGTGCCAGCAGCTTAGCCCAGGGAGGGGGGCCTGGCGAGCAGTACTTC.

The chain is built from TRBV7-8 and TRBJ1-3; D not certain. The CDR3 runs to 15 residues. With 5 bases removed from V and 2 bases from J, the gap between germline ends came to 13 bases. Germline V gene data show CDR1 as SGHVS and CDR2 as FQNEAQ. In DNA form, the CDR3 reads TGTGCCAGCAGCCCATTGACACGCCCTGGAAACACCATATATTTT. It yields the protein CASSPLTRPGNTIYF.

The rearrangement joins TRBV29-1 to TRBJ1-1; possibly TRBD1 for D (5 bases). The germline gives CDR1 SQVTM, CDR2 ANQGSEA. This CDR3 comprises 12 residues. The V end was cut by 3 bases, the J end by 6 bases, with 11 bases between. The CDR3 nucleotides read TGCAGCGTTGATCGTGGACACCCTGAAGCTTTCTTT. Protein: CSVDRGHPEAFF.

The chain combines TRBV28 with TRBJ1-2; 8 nucleotides align to TRBD1. The CDR3 runs to 14 residues. Germline CDR1 is MDHEN and CDR2 is SYDVKM. J gave up 6 bases and V 5 bases, and 8 bases lay outside the gene matches. The CDR3 protein is CASSLPGGGNGYTF. Here the CDR3 DNA reads TGTGCCAGCAGTCTACCAGGGGGCGGGAATGGCTACACCTTC.

V gene TRBV6-2 or TRBV6-3 combines with J gene TRBJ1-1; D is possibly TRBD1 (5 bases). There are 13 residues in the CDR3. CDR1 and CDR2 (germline): MNHEY, SVGEGT. Trimming removed 5 bases from V and 13 bases from J, with 20 bases in between. CDR3 in amino acids: CASSRISGPGGFF. CDR3 coding DNA: TGTGCCAGCAGTAGAATCTCCGGCCCCGGGGGTTTCTTT.

The rearrangement links TRBV9 to TRBJ2-2; D gene unclear. Trimming cost V 0 bases and J 4 bases, with 10 bases left between them. CDR3 length equals 15 residues. CDR1 and CDR2 (germline): SGDLS, YYNGEE. CDR3 sequence reads: CASSVGLRGTGELFF. The DNA of the CDR3 is TGTGCCAGCAGCGTAGGTCTCCGCGGCACCGGGGAGCTGTTTTTT.

In its sample, this clone was seen once. This chain joins TRBV27 and TRBJ1-5; D is ambiguous. CDR3 size: 11 residues. The V end lost 8 bases, the J end lost 4 bases, and 6 bases lay between the germline ends. From germline, CDR1 is MNHEY and CDR2 SMNVEV (reference sequence). In nucleotides, the CDR3 is TGTGCCAGCCCCTTTAATCAGCCCCAGCATTTT. Its protein is CASPFNQPQHF.

This chain joins TRBV19 and TRBJ1-6; D is perhaps TRBD1 (5 bases). V dropped 1 base and J dropped 7 bases, with 8 bases sitting between them. Germline CDR1 is LNHDA and CDR2 is SQIVND (reference sequence). The CDR3 loop spans 14 amino acids. CDR3 residues: CASSIAQGNSPLHF. The CDR3 coding sequence is TGTGCCAGTAGTATAGCCCAGGGCAATTCACCCCTCCACTTT.

The CDR3 reads CAISGPGERGTYEQYF. The DNA for the CDR3 is TGTGCCATCAGTGGCCCCGGGGAGCGGGGAACCTACGAGCAGTACTTC. The V gene is TRBV10-3, the J gene TRBJ2-7; 7 positions agree with TRBD2. The CDR3 has 16 amino acids. The V gene end was trimmed by 4 bases and the J gene end by 2 bases; junction bases not matched to a gene: 11. Germline V gene data show CDR1 as ENHRY and CDR2 as SYGVKD.

This clone appeared once. The chain uses TRBV4-3 and TRBJ2-3, with 11 bases identical to TRBD2. The CDR3 covers 17 residues. V was pared by 0 bases and J by 4 bases, with 6 bases of the junction left unmatched. Looked up from germline, CDR1 is LGHNA and CDR2 is YSLEER. The CDR3 sequence is CASSQDRLAGFPDTQYF. CDR3 bases: TGCGCCAGCAGCCAAGATCGACTAGCGGGGTTCCCAGATACGCAGTATTTT.

The rearrangement uses TRBV24-1 and TRBJ2-3; 9 bases fit TRBD1. Germline V gives CDR1 KGHDR, CDR2 SFDVKD. The V and J ends lost 2 bases and 2 bases, in that order; junction bases with no gene match: 4. The CDR3 sequence is 16 residues long. DNA of the CDR3: TGTGCCACCAGTGATTCCCGGACAGGGGACACAGATACGCAGTATTTT. Amino acids: CATSDSRTGDTDTQYF.

This clone was observed many times. The chain is built from TRBV11-1 and TRBJ1-4; no clear D. In germline, CDR1 is SGHAT, CDR2 FQDESV (reference sequence). This CDR3 region has 15 residues. Trimming left V 1 base short and J 9 bases short, with 15 bases between. The CDR3 DNA reads TGTGCCAGCAGCTTAGACGTGAGGAGAGGAAAAAAACTGTTTTTT. Encoded protein: CASSLDVRRGKKLFF.